The clone carrying this T cell receptor beta chain is labeled large. The antigen is not known. Treg sorting used a CD4+CD25+CD127-/low gate. V was shortened by 5 bases and J by 4 bases, with 14 bases between the two germline ends. This CDR3 spans 14 amino acids. The TRBV12-4/TRBJ1-2 clonotypes were amplified using barcode primers with ligated adaptors. One entry per CDR3 protein, called by TCRdb with MiXCR from the multiplex PCR reads. The repertoire has around 210 distinct CDR3 sequences, approximately 16% of them found once; the top ten carry under 85%. Findings of the study overall: Tumor-infiltrating Treg TCR alpha and beta sequences overlapped most with tumor naive CD4+ T cells, then blood naive.

This sequence joins TRBV12-3 or TRBV12-4 and TRBJ1-2; D gene unclear. The sequenced material came from tumor-infiltrating Tregs sorted from the breast tumor. The TCR comes from a female donor with breast cancer. This CDR3 reads CASSPLTRSYGYTF. In nucleotides, the CDR3 is TGTGCCAGCAGTCCCCTCACGAGGAGCTATGGCTACACCTTC.